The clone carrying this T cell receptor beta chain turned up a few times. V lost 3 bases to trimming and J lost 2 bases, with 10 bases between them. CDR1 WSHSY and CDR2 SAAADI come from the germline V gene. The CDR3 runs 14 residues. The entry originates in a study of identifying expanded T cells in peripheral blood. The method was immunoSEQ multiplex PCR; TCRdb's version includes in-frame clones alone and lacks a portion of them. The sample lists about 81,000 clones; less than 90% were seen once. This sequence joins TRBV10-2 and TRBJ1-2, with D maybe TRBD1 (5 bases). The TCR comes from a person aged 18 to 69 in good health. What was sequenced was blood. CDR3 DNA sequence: TGCGCCAGCAGTGACCCCGGGACCAACTATGGCTACACCTTC. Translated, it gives CASSDPGTNYGYTF.